This TCR beta chain was sequenced in a study of blood T cell repertoires in COVID-19. The wider study: COVID-19 samples collected from the United States, Italy and Spain covered acute and convalescent phases. Sample material is recorded as cDNA or gDNA derived from T cells, B-cell-depleted T cells, or PBMCs.

V lost 3 bases and J lost 6; bases outside the gene matches: 4. This CDR3 has 14 residues. Germline V gene sequence: CDR1 KGHSY, CDR2 FQNENV. In the study's own analysis: Cell counts per sample came from amplifying reference gene primers. Produced via immunoSEQ multiplex PCR; TCRdb's table is partial and in-frame only. That table gives V, J and clone size, and the DNA gave D and trimming. Of some 230,000 clones in the sample, about 88% were seen once. This chain links TRBV16 with TRBJ2-2; 7 bases are shared with TRBD2. The receptor comes from a man aged 50-59 years who had recovered from COVID-19. Sequencing was performed on peripheral blood. CDR3 nucleotides: TGTGCCAGCAGCCAGACTAGCCACGCCGGGGAGCTGTTTTTT. Protein product: CASSQTSHAGELFF.